These 7 T cell receptor beta chains originate from one sample sequenced in a study of CD4+ T cells in melanoma. Sequencing used immunoSEQ multiplex PCR; TCRdb keeps in-frame clones, though not all of them. The sample lists around 6,600 clones; around 62% were seen once. What was sequenced was cells from a culture (not recorded whether cultured in vitro). Receptors originate from a human donor with melanoma.

CDR3 nucleotides: TGTGCCAGCAGTGGACAGGCGAACACCGGGGAGCTGTTTTTT. This gives the protein CASSGQANTGELFF. The chain is built from TRBV11-3 and TRBJ2-2, with 7 bases identical to TRBD1. The V and J ends lost 6 bases and 0 bases, in that order; junction bases with no gene match: 1. Germline V gene sequence: CDR1 SGHNT, CDR2 YENEEA. CDR3 length: 14 residues.

The V call is TRBV7-2, the J call TRBJ1-2, with 8 positions matching TRBD1. This CDR3 has 14 amino acids. V shed 5 bases, J shed 8 bases, and the junction held 10 bases outside the gene matches. Germline-derived CDR1 and CDR2 are SGHTA and FQGNSA. CDR3 nucleotides: TGTGCCAGCAGCCCGGACAGGGCGGGCAACGGCTACACCTTC. Amino acid sequence: CASSPDRAGNGYTF.

J is TRBJ2-1 and V is TRBV5-6; either TRBD1 or TRBD2 may fit D (7 bases each). Germline V gives CDR1 SGHDT, CDR2 YYEEEE. The CDR3 length is 14 residues. V gave up 0 bases and J gave up 8 bases, with 12 bases separating them. The CDR3 is CASSLVTGRDEQFF. CDR3 coding DNA: TGTGCCAGCAGCTTGGTGACAGGGAGGGATGAGCAGTTCTTC.

The rearrangement joins TRBV3-1 (or the pseudogene TRBV3-2) to TRBJ2-1; D remains ambiguous. The germline V gene has CDR1 LGHDT and CDR2 YNNKEL (reference sequence). Trimming cost V 4 bases and J 9 bases, with 10 bases left between them. The CDR3 extends over 12 amino acids. The DNA for the CDR3 is TGTGCCAGCAGCCCGTCTGCAAGTGAGCAGTTCTTC. Amino acid sequence: CASSPSASEQFF.

This clone was observed a handful of times. The CDR3 protein is CASSEFTRTNNEQFF. For the CDR3, the DNA is TGTGCCAGCAGTGAATTTACCAGGACAAACAATGAGCAGTTCTTC. The chain employs TRBV6-1 and TRBJ2-1, with a weak D call TRBD1 (5 bases). The CDR3 spans 15 residues. The V gene lost 2 bases and the J gene lost 5 bases, with 13 bases spanning the gap. CDR1 and CDR2 from the germline V gene are MNHNS and SASEGT.

The table lists this clone with a few counts. This chain joins TRBV5-1 and TRBJ1-1; tentative D call: TRBD1 (5 bases). The CDR3 sequence is 15 residues long. Looked up from germline, CDR1 is SGHRS and CDR2 is YFSETQ. V was shortened by 4 bases and J by 5 bases, with 18 bases between the two germline ends. Here the CDR3 DNA reads TGCGCCAGCAGCCCTCTGGGGGGTTATGGTACTGAAGCTTTCTTT. This encodes CASSPLGGYGTEAFF.

Sample share makes this clone medium-sized. The chain has TRBV10-3 and TRBJ1-5; 10 positions agree with TRBD1. Per the germline V gene, CDR1 is ENHRY and CDR2 is SYGVKD. Trimming removed 8 bases from V and 7 bases from J; junction bases left unmatched: 17. The CDR3 is 17 amino acids. Here the CDR3 reads CAIPRTGGYIAFQPQHF. The CDR3 nucleotides read TGTGCCATCCCCCGGACAGGGGGATATATAGCTTTCCAGCCCCAGCATTTT.